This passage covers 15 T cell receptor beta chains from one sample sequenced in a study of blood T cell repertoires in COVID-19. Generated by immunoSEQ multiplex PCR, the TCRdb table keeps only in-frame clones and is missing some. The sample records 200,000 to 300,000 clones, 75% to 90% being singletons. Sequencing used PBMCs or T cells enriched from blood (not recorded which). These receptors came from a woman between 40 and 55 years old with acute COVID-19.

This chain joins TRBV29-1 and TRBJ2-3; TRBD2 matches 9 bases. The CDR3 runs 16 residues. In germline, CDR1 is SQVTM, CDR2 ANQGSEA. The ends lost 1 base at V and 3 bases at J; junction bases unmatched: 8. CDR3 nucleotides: TGCAGCGTTGAAGGGCAGGCGGGAGGGCCGACAGATACGCAGTATTTT. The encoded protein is CSVEGQAGGPTDTQYF.

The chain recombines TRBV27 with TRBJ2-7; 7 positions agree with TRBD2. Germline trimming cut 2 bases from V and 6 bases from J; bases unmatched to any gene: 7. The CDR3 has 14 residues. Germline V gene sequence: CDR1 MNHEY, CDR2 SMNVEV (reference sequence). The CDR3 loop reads CASSLVGGRSEQYF. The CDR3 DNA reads TGTGCCAGCAGTTTAGTGGGCGGGAGAAGCGAGCAGTACTTC.

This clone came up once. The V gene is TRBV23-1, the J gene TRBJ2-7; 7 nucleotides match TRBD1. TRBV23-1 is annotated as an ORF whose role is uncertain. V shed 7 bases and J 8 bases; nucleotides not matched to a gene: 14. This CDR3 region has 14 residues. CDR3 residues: CASNTGTECTKQYF. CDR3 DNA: TGCGCCAGCAATACCGGGACAGAATGTACGAAGCAGTACTTC.

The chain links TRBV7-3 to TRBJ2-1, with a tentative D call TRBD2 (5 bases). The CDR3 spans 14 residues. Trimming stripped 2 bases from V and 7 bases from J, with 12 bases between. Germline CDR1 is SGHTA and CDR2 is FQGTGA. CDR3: CASSLVHGENEQFF. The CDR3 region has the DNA TGTGCCAGCAGCTTAGTACACGGGGAGAATGAGCAGTTCTTC.

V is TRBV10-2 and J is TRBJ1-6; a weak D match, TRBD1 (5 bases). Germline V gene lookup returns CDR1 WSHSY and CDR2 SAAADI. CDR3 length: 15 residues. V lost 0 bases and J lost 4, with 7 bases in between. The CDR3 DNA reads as TGCGCCAGCAGTGAGTCGACAGCTTATAATTCACCCCTCCACTTT. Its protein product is CASSESTAYNSPLHF.

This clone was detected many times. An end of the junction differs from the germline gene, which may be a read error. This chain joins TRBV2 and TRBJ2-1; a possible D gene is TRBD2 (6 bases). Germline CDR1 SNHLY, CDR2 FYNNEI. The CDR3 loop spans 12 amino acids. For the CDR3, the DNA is TGTGCCAGCAGCGAAGGAGCGGGTGAGCAGTTCTTC. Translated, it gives CASSEGAGEQFF.

The CDR3 loop reads CASSKFMTGWFEQYF. The DNA for the CDR3 is TGTGCCAGCAGCAAATTTATGACAGGTTGGTTCGAGCAGTACTTC. The chain is built from TRBV5-6 and TRBJ2-7; maybe TRBD1 (6 bases). Germline V gene lookup returns CDR1 SGHDT and CDR2 YYEEEE. V dropped 4 bases and J dropped 6 bases, with 20 bases sitting between them. CDR3 size: 15 residues. Full variable domain (outside the CDR3, taken from reference TRBV5-6 and TRBJ2-7): DAGVTQSPTHLIKTRGQQVTLRCSPKSGHDTVSWYQQALGQGPQFIFQYYEEEERQRGNFPDRFSGHQFPNYSSELNVNALLLGDSALYLCASSKFMTGWFEQYFGPGTRLTVT.

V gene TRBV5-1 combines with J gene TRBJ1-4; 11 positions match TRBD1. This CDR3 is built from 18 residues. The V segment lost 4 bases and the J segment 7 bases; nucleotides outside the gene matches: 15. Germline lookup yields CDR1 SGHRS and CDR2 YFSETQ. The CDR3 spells CASSPGTGGRRGGEKLFF. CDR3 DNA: TGCGCCAGCAGCCCCGGGACAGGGGGGCGTCGCGGAGGTGAAAAACTGTTTTTT.

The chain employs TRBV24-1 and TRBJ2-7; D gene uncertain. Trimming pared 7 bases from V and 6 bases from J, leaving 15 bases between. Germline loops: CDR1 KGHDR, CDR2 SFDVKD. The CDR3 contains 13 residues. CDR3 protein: CATSHAVLGEQYF. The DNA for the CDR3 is TGTGCCACCAGCCACGCGGTCCTCGGCGAGCAGTACTTC.

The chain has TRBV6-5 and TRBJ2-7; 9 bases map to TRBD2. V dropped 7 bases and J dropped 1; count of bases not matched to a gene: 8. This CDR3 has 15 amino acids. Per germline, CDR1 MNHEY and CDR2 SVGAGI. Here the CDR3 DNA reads TGTGCCAGCAAGATTAGCGGGAGATCATCCTACGAGCAGTACTTC. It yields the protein CASKISGRSSYEQYF.

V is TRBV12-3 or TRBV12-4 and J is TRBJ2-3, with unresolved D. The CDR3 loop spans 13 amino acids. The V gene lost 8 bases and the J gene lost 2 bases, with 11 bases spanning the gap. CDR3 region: CASYYGYTDTQYF. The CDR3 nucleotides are TGTGCCAGCTATTACGGGTACACAGATACGCAGTATTTT.

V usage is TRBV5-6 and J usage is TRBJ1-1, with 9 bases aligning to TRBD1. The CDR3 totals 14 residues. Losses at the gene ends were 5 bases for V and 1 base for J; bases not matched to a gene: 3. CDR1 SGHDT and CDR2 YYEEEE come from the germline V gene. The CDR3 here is CASSTDRGNTEAFF. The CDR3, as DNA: TGTGCCAGCAGTACGGACAGGGGGAACACTGAAGCTTTCTTT.

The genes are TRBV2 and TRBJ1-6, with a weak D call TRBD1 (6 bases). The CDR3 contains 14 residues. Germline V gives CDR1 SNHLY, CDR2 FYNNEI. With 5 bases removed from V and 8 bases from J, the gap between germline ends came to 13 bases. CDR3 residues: CASSYRVGDSPLHF. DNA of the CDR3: TGTGCCAGCAGTTACAGGGTCGGGGATTCACCCCTCCACTTT.

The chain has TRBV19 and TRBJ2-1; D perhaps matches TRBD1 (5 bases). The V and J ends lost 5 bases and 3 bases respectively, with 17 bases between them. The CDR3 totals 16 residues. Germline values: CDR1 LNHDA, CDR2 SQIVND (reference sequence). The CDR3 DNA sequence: TGTGCCAGTAGTCCCGCGCTAACAGGAAACTACAATGAGCAGTTCTTC. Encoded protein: CASSPALTGNYNEQFF.

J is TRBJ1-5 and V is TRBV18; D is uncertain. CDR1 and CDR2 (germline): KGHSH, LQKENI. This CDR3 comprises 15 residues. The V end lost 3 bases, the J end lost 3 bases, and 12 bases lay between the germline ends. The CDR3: CASSPRRGDNQPQHF. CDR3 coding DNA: TGTGCCAGCTCACCCCGCCGGGGTGACAATCAGCCCCAGCATTTT.